This TCR beta chain was recorded in a study of blood T cell repertoires in COVID-19 (dated by TCRdb to 2019 to 2021). Some background on the complete study: Collaborator samples came from the United States, Italy and Spain and covered acute and convalescent phases of COVID-19. The material from the prospective study consisted of cDNA or gDNA derived from T cells, B-cell-depleted T cells, or PBMCs. The dataset comprised deeply sampled blood TCRbeta repertoires from subjects exposed to, actively infected with, or recovered from COVID-19. The repertoires were made available in a free public database intended to serve as a resource for research on the immune response to SARS-CoV-2. Samples were obtained from the ongoing ImmuneRACE study (first 160 participants) and from over 1,000 subjects provided by 6 global collaborators. The sample metadata nearly always contained a de-identified subject ID, COVID-19 status, age in years and sex. Where HLA class I and class II types were available, the types were taken from metadata supplied by the sample provider, not from assay-based typing.

TCRbeta CDR3 regions were amplified from genomic DNA using the immunoSEQ Assay, a bias-controlled multiplex PCR. The study's processing was this. Nucleated cell counts per sample were estimated from amplification of reference gene primers within the assay. To quantify the absolute abundance of each unique TCRbeta CDR3 rearrangement, sequence reads were collapsed and filtered. For each sample, productive Simpson clonality was calculated by taking the square root of Simpson's diversity index across productive rearrangements. This is the immuneACCESS table as TCRdb keeps it, with only in-frame sequences that have V and J called. A part of the clones is gone; compared with another copy, unresolved V genes explain less than half, and the rest is unexplained. V, J and clone size derive from that table, while D and trimming were established from the DNA sequence. The sample table holds around 270,000 clones, of which approximately 88% were seen once. The biggest ten clones account for 2.5% to 3.5% of the sample.

In the prospective study, participants were about 18 to 95 years old, resided in approximately 25 geographic areas of the United States, and were enrolled through a virtual design. In the prospective study, participants were assigned to cohorts based on the clinical history participants reported in a screening survey and a study questionnaire. Exposed participants had been in contact, within 2 weeks of entering the study, with a person who had a PCR-confirmed or clinician-diagnosed case of COVID-19. In the prospective study, mobile phlebotomists collected whole blood, serum and a nasopharyngeal or oropharyngeal swab from each participant. Over a 2-month period, participants in the prospective study had the option of providing additional blood draws and questionnaires. Prospective study blood samples were shipped either frozen or at room temperature before DNA extraction. The CDR3 sequence holds 14 residues, the cysteine and phenylalanine included. Only the CDR3 region is kept as DNA, spanning 42 bases read in frame from base 1. The germline V gene supplies CDR1 SNHLY and CDR2 FYNNEI. V drops 4 bases and J drops 1 base, leaving 8 bases in between.

General findings and caveats noted by the study authors: The quantity of clinical and demographic metadata differed by source and by participant and was supplied without curation.

Concerning this clone: The target of this receptor is not known. No clone much larger than this one lies a single base away; base qualities are absent.

This TCR came from a woman between 40 and 55 years old who had been exposed to COVID-19. The rearranged segments are TRBV2 and TRBJ1-5; there is no confident call for the D gene. The source material was PBMCs or T cells enriched from blood (not recorded which). The sequenced DNA is TGTGCCAGCAGTGGTACATCAAGCAATCAGCCCCAGCATTTT. Its coded protein is CASSGTSSNQPQHF.